These 20 T cell receptor beta chains share one sample of origin, sequenced in a study of blood T cell repertoires in COVID-19 (dated by TCRdb to 2018 to 2021). The library was made by the immunoSEQ multiplex PCR assay. TCRdb holds this immuneACCESS table with in-frame rearrangements only. Some clones are missing; in checked studies, unresolved V genes explain under half, and the rest has no known cause. This sample holds some 120,000 clones; more than 70% were observed only once. Approximately 3.3% of the sample is in the top ten clones. The sample consisted of peripheral blood. These receptor sequences come from an older woman with acute or convalescent COVID-19.

The chain is built from TRBV5-1 and TRBJ2-1; 7 bases map to TRBD2. The CDR3 extends over 15 amino acids. With V trimmed by 0 bases and J by 0 bases, 0 bases remained unmatched. CDR1 is SGHRS, CDR2 YFSETQ, per germline. CDR3 coding DNA: TGCGCCAGCAGCTTGGGCGGGAGCTCCTACAATGAGCAGTTCTTC. It translates to CASSLGGSSYNEQFF.

The rearrangement links TRBV4-1 to TRBJ2-5; D might be TRBD2 (6 bases). With 4 bases removed from V and 1 base from J, the gap between germline ends came to 13 bases. This CDR3 has 15 residues. Germline V CDR1 and CDR2: MGHRA, YSYEKL. This CDR3 reads CASSRASGVQETQYF. CDR3 DNA sequence: TGCGCCAGCAGCCGAGCTTCGGGGGTCCAAGAGACCCAGTACTTC.

The chain combines TRBV20-1 with TRBJ1-1, with 9 positions matching TRBD1. With 3 bases clipped from V and 5 bases from J, the junction kept 10 bases outside the gene matches. The CDR3 has 15 residues. Per germline, CDR1 DFQATT and CDR2 SNEGSKA (reference sequence). CDR3 bases: TGCAGTGCTAGTGTCATCGGGACAGGGCGAACTGAAGCTTTCTTT. As protein: CSASVIGTGRTEAFF.

The chain couples TRBV10-1 to TRBJ2-2; 10 nucleotides line up with TRBD2. Germline CDR1 is WNHNN and CDR2 is SYGVQD (reference sequence). CDR3 length: 20 amino acids. Unmatched junction bases numbered 11, after V lost 0 bases and J lost 1 base. The CDR3 sequence: CASSESGLAGESGNTGELFF. The CDR3 coding sequence is TGCGCCAGCAGTGAGTCTGGTCTAGCGGGAGAAAGCGGGAACACCGGGGAGCTGTTTTTT.

The rearrangement links TRBV28 to TRBJ2-3; tentative D call: TRBD2 (5 bases). From germline, CDR1 is MDHEN and CDR2 SYDVKM. The CDR3 extends over 12 amino acids. V was shortened by 8 bases and J by 5 bases, with 11 bases between the two germline ends. This CDR3 is CASFRRVDTQYF. The CDR3 DNA follows: TGTGCCAGCTTCCGGCGGGTAGATACGCAGTATTTT.

This chain uses TRBV18 with TRBJ2-3; TRBD2 aligns across 10 bases. The J segment lost 7 bases and the V segment lost 3 bases, leaving 4 bases of the junction unmatched. The CDR3 extends over 14 amino acids. From germline, CDR1 is KGHSH and CDR2 LQKENI. CDR3 in amino acids: CASSPGTSDHTQYF. CDR3 bases: TGTGCCAGCTCACCCGGGACTAGCGATCATACGCAGTATTTT.

The rearrangement links TRBV2 to TRBJ1-1; TRBD1 matches at 7 bases. The CDR3 has 12 amino acids. V lost 8 bases to trimming and J lost 3 bases; unmatched junction nucleotides: 3. The germline CDR1 and CDR2 sequences are SNHLY and FYNNEI. CDR3: CASQGDDTEAFF. CDR3 DNA: TGTGCCAGCCAGGGGGATGACACTGAAGCTTTCTTT.

The CDR3 loop is CASSLWLAGGSTDTQYF. CDR3 DNA: TGTGCCAGCAGTTTGTGGCTAGCGGGAGGTAGCACAGATACGCAGTATTTT. The chain combines TRBV27 with TRBJ2-3, with 11 bases that match TRBD2. CDR3 size: 17 residues. The J segment lost 0 bases and the V segment lost 3 bases, leaving 5 bases of the junction unmatched. The germline V gene has CDR1 MNHEY and CDR2 SMNVEV (reference sequence).

The J gene is TRBJ2-7, the V gene TRBV5-1, with a weak D call TRBD1 (5 bases). Germline-derived CDR1 and CDR2 are SGHRS and YFSETQ. The V gene lost 0 bases and the J gene lost 0 bases, with 10 bases spanning the gap. This CDR3 is 15 amino acids long. The CDR3 reads CASSLAWGSSYEQYF. The CDR3, as DNA: TGCGCCAGCAGCTTGGCCTGGGGCAGCTCCTACGAGCAGTACTTC.

The chain uses TRBV29-1 and TRBJ2-2; tentative D call: TRBD2 (6 bases). CDR1 SQVTM and CDR2 ANQGSEA come from the germline V gene. V shed 6 bases and J shed 5 bases, with 16 bases lying between them. The CDR3 is 14 amino acids. CDR3: CSVGPGTLTGELFF. In nucleotides, the CDR3 is TGCAGCGTGGGTCCCGGGACTCTTACCGGGGAGCTGTTTTTT.

The genes are TRBV3-1 (or the pseudogene TRBV3-2) and TRBJ1-1; weak D call: TRBD1 (5 bases). The CDR3 contains 15 residues. The germline gives CDR1 LGHDT, CDR2 YNNKEL (reference sequence). Trimming removed 0 bases from V and 3 bases from J, with 11 bases in between. The CDR3 DNA reads as TGTGCCAGCAGCCAAGATCTGGGGCGGCACACTGAAGCTTTCTTT. Translated: CASSQDLGRHTEAFF.

The chain employs TRBV7-2 and TRBJ2-1; 11 bases line up with TRBD1. The V gene's germline CDR1 is SGHTA and CDR2 FQGNSA. After removal of 5 bases from V and 6 bases from J, the junction contained 3 bases not matched to a gene. The CDR3 consists of 14 residues. For the CDR3, the DNA is TGTGCCAGCAGCCGGGACAGGGGGGGCAATGAGCAGTTCTTC. Amino acid sequence: CASSRDRGGNEQFF.

V gene TRBV10-3 combines with J gene TRBJ2-7; 7 positions match TRBD2. Germline assignment: CDR1 ENHRY and CDR2 SYGVKD. The J segment lost 6 bases and the V segment lost 0 bases, leaving 8 bases of the junction unmatched. CDR3 length: 15 residues. CDR3 nucleotide sequence: TGTGCCATCAGTGAGTCAGGGGCGGGAGCGGGCGAGCAGTACGTC. It codes for CAISESGAGAGEQYV.

This chain joins TRBV9 and TRBJ2-3, with 13 bases that match TRBD2. The CDR3 runs 16 residues. V shed 3 bases, J shed 8 bases, and the junction held 9 bases outside the gene matches. CDR1 and CDR2 from the germline V gene are SGDLS and YYNGEE. CDR3 sequence (DNA): TGTGCCAGCAGCGCGGGACTAGCGGGATCGTCAGGTACGCAGTATTTT. This encodes CASSAGLAGSSGTQYF.

V is TRBV7-3 and J is TRBJ2-2; a possible D gene is TRBD1 (5 bases). The CDR3 consists of 13 residues. Trimming stripped 2 bases from V and 6 bases from J, with 7 bases between. Germline values: CDR1 SGHTA, CDR2 FQGTGA. The CDR3 nucleotides are TGTGCCAGCAGCTTAGTGGGGCCCGGGGAGCTGTTTTTT. It translates to CASSLVGPGELFF.

This clone was detected a few times. V and J are TRBV28 and TRBJ1-5; D is ambiguous. CDR3 length equals 15 residues. V was clipped by 7 bases and J by 4 bases, with 17 bases between them. In germline, CDR1 is MDHEN, CDR2 SYDVKM. This CDR3 reads CASNRGPAGNQPQHF. The DNA for the CDR3 is TGTGCCAGCAACAGAGGACCAGCGGGAAATCAGCCCCAGCATTTT. Complete variable domain (other parts from reference TRBV28 and TRBJ1-5): DVKVTQSSRYLVKRTGEKVFLECVQDMDHENMFWYRQDPGLGLRLIYFSYDVKMKEKGDIPEGYSVSREKKERFSLILESASTNQTSMYLCASNRGPAGNQPQHFGDGTRLSIL.

This chain joins TRBV18 and TRBJ2-4, with D perhaps matching TRBD2 (5 bases). The V end was cut by 4 bases, the J end by 8 bases, with 18 bases between. The CDR3 is made up of 15 amino acids. Germline V gene sequence: CDR1 KGHSH, CDR2 LQKENI. For the CDR3, the DNA is TGTGCCAGCTCACAAGACGGACTCCCGGCAGACATTCAGTACTTC. Encoded protein: CASSQDGLPADIQYF. The whole variable domain, remainder taken from reference TRBV18 and TRBJ2-4, is NAGVMQNPRHLVRRRGQEARLRCSPMKGHSHVYWYRQLPEEGLKFMVYLQKENIIDESGMPKERFSAEFPKEGPSILRIQQVVRGDSAAYFCASSQDGLPADIQYFGAGTRLSVL.

Note on this clone: The same CDR3 is also encoded by other DNA sequences in this sample. The V gene is TRBV9, the J gene TRBJ2-2, with D unresolved. The CDR3 covers 14 residues. CDR1 is SGDLS, CDR2 YYNGEE, per germline. The germline V and J ends were trimmed by 3 bases and 4 bases, with 10 bases remaining between them. The CDR3 sequence: CASSAGLVTGELFF. Written as DNA, the CDR3 is TGTGCCAGCAGCGCCGGGTTAGTCACCGGGGAGCTGTTTTTT. Supplemented by reference TRBV9 and TRBJ2-2, the full variable domain reads DSGVTQTPKHLITATGQRVTLRCSPRSGDLSVYWYQQSLDQGLQFLIQYYNGEERAKGNILERFSAQQFPDLHSELNLSSLELGDSALYFCASSAGLVTGELFFGEGSRLTVL.

The V and J genes are TRBV19 and TRBJ1-4; 10 nucleotides agree with TRBD1. V shed 7 bases and J 8 bases; nucleotides not matched to a gene: 7. This CDR3 is built from 14 residues. In germline, CDR1 is LNHDA, CDR2 SQIVND (reference sequence). The CDR3 sequence: CASIDRGRGEKLFF. CDR3 sequence (DNA): TGTGCCAGTATAGACAGGGGGCGAGGAGAAAAACTGTTTTTT.

V is TRBV9 and J is TRBJ1-4; D may be TRBD1 (6 bases). Trimming took 2 bases from V and 4 from J, leaving 15 bases between them. CDR3 length equals 16 residues. The germline V gene encodes CDR1 SGDLS and CDR2 YYNGEE. The DNA for the CDR3 is TGTGCCAGCAGCGTTGGGGGGGCAGGCGTTAATGAAAAACTGTTTTTT. Its protein product is CASSVGGAGVNEKLFF.